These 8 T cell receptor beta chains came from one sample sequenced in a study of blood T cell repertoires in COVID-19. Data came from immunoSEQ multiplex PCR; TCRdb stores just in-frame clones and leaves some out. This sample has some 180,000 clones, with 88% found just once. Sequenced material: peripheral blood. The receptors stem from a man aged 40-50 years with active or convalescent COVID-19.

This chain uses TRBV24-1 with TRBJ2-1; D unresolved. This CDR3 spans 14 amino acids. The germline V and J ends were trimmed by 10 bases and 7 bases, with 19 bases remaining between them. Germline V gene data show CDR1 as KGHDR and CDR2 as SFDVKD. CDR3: CATQDPLQLNEQFF. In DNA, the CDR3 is TGTGCCACGCAAGACCCTTTACAGTTAAATGAGCAGTTCTTC.

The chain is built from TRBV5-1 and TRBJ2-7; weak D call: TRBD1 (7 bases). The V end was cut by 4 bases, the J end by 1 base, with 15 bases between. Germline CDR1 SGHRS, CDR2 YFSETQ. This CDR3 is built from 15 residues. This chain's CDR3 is CASSNGAGGSYEQYF. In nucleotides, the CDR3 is TGCGCCAGCAGCAATGGGGCAGGGGGGTCCTACGAGCAGTACTTC.

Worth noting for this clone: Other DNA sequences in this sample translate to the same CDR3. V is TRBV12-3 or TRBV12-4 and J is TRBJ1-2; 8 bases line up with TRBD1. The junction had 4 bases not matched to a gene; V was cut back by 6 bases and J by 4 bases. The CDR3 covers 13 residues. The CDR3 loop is CASSRDRSYGYTF. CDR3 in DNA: TGTGCCAGCAGCCGGGACAGGTCCTATGGCTACACCTTC.

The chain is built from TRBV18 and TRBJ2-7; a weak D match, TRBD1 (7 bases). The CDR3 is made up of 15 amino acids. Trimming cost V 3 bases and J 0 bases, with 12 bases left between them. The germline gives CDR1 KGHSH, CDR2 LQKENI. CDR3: CASSPRQGGSYEQYF. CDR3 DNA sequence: TGTGCCAGCTCACCGCGACAGGGAGGCTCCTACGAGCAGTACTTC.

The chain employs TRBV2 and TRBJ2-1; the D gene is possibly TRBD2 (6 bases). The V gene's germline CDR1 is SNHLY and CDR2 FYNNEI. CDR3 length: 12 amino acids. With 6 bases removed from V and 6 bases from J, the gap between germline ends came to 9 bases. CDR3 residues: CASSMGGNEQFF. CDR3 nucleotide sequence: TGTGCCAGCAGCATGGGGGGCAATGAGCAGTTCTTC.

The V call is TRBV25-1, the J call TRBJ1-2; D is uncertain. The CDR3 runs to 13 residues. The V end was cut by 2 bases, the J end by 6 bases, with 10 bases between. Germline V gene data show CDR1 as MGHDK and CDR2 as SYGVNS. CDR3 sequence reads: CASSEGSTHGYTF. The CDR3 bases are TGTGCCAGCAGTGAAGGGAGCACACATGGCTACACCTTC.

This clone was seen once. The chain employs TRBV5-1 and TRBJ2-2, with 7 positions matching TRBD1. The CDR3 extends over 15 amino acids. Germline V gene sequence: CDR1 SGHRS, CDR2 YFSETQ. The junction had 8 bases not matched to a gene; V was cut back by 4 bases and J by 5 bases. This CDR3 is CASSLGDSHTGELFF. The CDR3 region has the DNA TGCGCCAGCAGCCTCGGGGACAGCCATACCGGGGAGCTGTTTTTT. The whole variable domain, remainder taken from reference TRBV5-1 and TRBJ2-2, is KAGVTQTPRYLIKTRGQQVTLSCSPISGHRSVSWYQQTPGQGLQFLFEYFSETQRNKGNFPGRFSGRQFSNSRSEMNVSTLELGDSALYLCASSLGDSHTGELFFGEGSRLTVL.

CDR3 amino acids: CASSLYQVSYGYTF. CDR3 nucleotides: TGTGCCAGCAGCTTGTATCAGGTGTCCTATGGCTACACCTTC. The V gene is TRBV5-6, the J gene TRBJ1-2, with D hard to call. Trimming removed 1 base at V and 4 bases at J, with 11 bases between. Germline V gene data show CDR1 as SGHDT and CDR2 as YYEEEE. This CDR3 spans 14 amino acids.